This T cell receptor beta chain is drawn from a study of cytomegalovirus exposure and HLA in healthy donors. Study-level information: A subsequent analysis reported that the 95 to 150 validation repertoires were produced on the same platform that had also been used for the 550 to 750 first-cohort repertoires.

Comment on this clone: Its specificity is not known.

TCRdb's table, derived via immunoSEQ multiplex PCR, lists solely in-frame clones and lacks some. Altogether about 68,000 clones are present, about 90% being singletons, with the ten largest covering roughly 3.1%. Trimming stripped 4 bases from V and 5 bases from J, with 12 bases between. Germline loops: CDR1 SGHRS, CDR2 YFSETQ. The CDR3 loop spans 13 amino acids. The study's findings and limits: The authors enumerated roughly 160 TCR beta chains as linked to cytomegalovirus. Rarity characterized most TCR sequences, yet some public TCRs appeared in many donors. As was reported, the classifier diagnosed cytomegalovirus status with high specificity and sensitivity.

Material: PBMCs. The sequence was obtained from a man between 18 and 29 years old in good health and CMV-seronegative. The chain has TRBV5-1 and TRBJ2-5; a possible D gene is TRBD1 (5 bases). The DNA of the CDR3 is TGCGCCAGCAGCGACCAGGGATGGGAGACCCAGTACTTC. The encoded protein is CASSDQGWETQYF.